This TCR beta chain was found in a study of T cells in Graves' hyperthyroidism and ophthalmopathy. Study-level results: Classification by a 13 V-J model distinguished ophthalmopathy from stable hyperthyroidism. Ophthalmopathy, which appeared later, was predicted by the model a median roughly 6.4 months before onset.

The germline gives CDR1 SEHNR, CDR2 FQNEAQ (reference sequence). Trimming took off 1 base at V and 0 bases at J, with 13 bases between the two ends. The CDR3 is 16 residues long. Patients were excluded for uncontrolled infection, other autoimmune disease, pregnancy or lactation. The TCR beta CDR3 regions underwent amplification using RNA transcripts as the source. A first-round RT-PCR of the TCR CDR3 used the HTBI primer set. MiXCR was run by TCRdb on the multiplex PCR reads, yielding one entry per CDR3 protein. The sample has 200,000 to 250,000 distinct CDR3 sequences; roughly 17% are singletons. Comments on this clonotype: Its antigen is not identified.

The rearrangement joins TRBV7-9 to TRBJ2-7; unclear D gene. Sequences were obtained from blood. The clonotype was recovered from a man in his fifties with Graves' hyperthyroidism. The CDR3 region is CASSLVGQRFSYEQYF. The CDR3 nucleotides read TGTGCCAGCAGCTTAGTTGGGCAGCGCTTCTCCTACGAGCAGTACTTC.